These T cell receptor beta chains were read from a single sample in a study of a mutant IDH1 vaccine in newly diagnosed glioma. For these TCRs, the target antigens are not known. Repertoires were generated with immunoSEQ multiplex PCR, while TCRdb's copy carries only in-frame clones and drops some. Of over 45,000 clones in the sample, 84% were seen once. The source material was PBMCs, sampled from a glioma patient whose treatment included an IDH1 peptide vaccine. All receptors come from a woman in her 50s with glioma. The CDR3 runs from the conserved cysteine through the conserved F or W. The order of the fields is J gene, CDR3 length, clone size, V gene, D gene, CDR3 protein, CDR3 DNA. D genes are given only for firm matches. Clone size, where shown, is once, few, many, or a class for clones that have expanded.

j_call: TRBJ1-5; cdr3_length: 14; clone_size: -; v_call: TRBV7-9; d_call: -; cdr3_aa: CASSRGEGPQPQHF; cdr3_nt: TGTGCCAGCAGCAGAGGGGAGGGTCCTCAGCCCCAGCATTTT
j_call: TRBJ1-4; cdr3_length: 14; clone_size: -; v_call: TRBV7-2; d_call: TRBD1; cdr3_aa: CASSPRPGGEKLFF; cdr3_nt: TGTGCCAGCAGCCCCCGGCCAGGGGGGGAAAAACTGTTTTTT
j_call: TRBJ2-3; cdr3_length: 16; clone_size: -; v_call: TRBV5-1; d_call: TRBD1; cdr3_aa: CASSLGGQGYTDTQYF; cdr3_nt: TGCGCCAGCAGCTTGGGTGGACAGGGGTACACAGATACGCAGTATTTT
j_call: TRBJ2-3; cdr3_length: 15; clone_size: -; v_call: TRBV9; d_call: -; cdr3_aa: CASSLAFGSTDTQYF; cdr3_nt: TGTGCCAGCAGCCTAGCGTTCGGGAGCACAGATACGCAGTATTTT
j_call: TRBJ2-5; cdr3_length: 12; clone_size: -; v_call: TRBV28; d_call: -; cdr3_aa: CASTPNQETQYF; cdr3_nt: TGTGCCAGCACCCCCAACCAAGAGACCCAGTACTTC
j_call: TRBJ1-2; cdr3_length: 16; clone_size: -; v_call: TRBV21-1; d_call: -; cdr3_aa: CASSKVGAQSDDGYTF; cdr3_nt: TGTGCCAGCAGCAAAGTAGGGGCCCAATCCGATGATGGCTACACCTTC
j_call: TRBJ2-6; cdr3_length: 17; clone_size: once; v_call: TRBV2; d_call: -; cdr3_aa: CASRGPGRFSGANVLTF; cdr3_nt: TGTGCCAGCAGGGGTCCGGGACGTTTCTCTGGGGCCAACGTCCTGACTTTC
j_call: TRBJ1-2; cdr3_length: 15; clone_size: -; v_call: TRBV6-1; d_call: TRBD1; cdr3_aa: CASSEQGTGGRGYTF; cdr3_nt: TGTGCCAGCAGTGAGCAAGGGACAGGGGGAAGGGGCTACACCTTC
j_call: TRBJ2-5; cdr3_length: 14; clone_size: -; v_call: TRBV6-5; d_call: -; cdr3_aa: CASSYTQYQETQYF; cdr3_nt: TGTGCCAGCAGTTACACACAGTACCAAGAGACCCAGTACTTC
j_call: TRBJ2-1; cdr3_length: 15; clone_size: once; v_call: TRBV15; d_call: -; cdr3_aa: CATSMGPSSYNEQFF; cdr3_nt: TGTGCCACCAGCATGGGACCCAGCTCCTACAATGAGCAGTTCTTC
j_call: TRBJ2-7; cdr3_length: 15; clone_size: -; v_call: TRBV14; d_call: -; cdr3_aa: CASSQFSGFGYEQYF; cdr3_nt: TGTGCCAGCAGCCAATTCTCCGGATTCGGGTACGAGCAGTACTTC